Presented here are 3 T cell receptor beta chains from one specimen sequenced in a study of T cell responses to AZD1222 COVID-19 vaccine. Generated by immunoSEQ multiplex PCR, the TCRdb table keeps only in-frame clones and is missing some. The data contain nearly 200,000 clones, approximately 93% of them singletons. Source: peripheral blood, taken 28 days after the second AZD1222 dose. The receptors come from an adult who received the AZD1222 COVID-19 vaccine.

This clone has a single count. The chain is built from TRBV23-1 and TRBJ1-2, with TRBD1 matching over 7 bases. TRBV23-1 is recorded as an ORF, its role being uncertain. This CDR3 has 14 residues. The trim removed 0 bases at V and 7 bases at J, leaving 5 bases unmatched. The chain's CDR3 is CASSQSSRGSGYTF. The CDR3 nucleotides are TGCGCCAGCAGTCAATCGAGCAGGGGGAGTGGCTACACCTTC.

The rearrangement links TRBV29-1 to TRBJ1-1; 8 bases agree with TRBD1. The CDR3 has 16 residues. Per the germline V gene, CDR1 is SQVTM and CDR2 is ANQGSEA. J gave up 1 base and V 7 bases, and 14 bases lay outside the gene matches. In nucleotides, the CDR3 is TGCAGCGGGAAGGACAGGGTCCAGGGAGGGAACACTGAAGCTTTCTTT. This encodes CSGKDRVQGGNTEAFF.

This chain uses TRBV9 with TRBJ1-1; D gene ambiguous. CDR1 and CDR2 from the germline V gene are SGDLS and YYNGEE. V lost 0 bases to trimming and J lost 2 bases, with 14 bases between them. This CDR3 has 16 amino acids. CDR3 sequence reads: CASSVAIGIGNTEAFF. The DNA of the CDR3 is TGTGCCAGCAGCGTAGCGATTGGGATTGGTAACACTGAAGCTTTCTTT.